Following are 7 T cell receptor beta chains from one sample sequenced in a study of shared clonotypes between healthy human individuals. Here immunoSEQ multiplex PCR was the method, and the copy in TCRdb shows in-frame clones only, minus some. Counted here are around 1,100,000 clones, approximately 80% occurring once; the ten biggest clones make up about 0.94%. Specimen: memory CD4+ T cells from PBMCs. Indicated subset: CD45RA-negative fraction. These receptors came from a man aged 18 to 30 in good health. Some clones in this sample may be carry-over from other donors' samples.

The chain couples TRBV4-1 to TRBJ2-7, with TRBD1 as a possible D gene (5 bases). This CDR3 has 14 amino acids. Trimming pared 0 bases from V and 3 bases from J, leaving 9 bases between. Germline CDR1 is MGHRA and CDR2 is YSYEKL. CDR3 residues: CASSQEQGNYEQYF. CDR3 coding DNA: TGCGCCAGCAGCCAAGAGCAGGGAAACTACGAGCAGTACTTC.

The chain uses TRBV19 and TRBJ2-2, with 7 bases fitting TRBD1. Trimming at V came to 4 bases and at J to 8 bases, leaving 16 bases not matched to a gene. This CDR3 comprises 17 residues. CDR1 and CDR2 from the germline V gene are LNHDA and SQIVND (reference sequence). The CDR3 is CASSTYPTGTMSGELFF. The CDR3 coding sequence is TGTGCCAGTAGTACTTACCCGACAGGGACCATGAGTGGGGAGCTGTTTTTT.

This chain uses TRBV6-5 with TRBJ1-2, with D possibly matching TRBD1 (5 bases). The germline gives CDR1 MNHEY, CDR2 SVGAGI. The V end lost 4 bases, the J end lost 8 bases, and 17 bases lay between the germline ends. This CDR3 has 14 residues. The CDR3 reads CASSLTGLSFGYTF. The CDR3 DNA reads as TGTGCCAGCAGTTTGACGGGACTCTCCTTCGGCTACACCTTC.

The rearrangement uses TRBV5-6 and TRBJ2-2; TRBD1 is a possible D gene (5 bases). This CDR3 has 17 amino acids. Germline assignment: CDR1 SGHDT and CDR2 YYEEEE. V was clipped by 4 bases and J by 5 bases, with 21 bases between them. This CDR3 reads CASSQTKPGRTTGELFF. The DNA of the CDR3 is TGTGCCAGCAGCCAAACAAAACCGGGCCGGACAACCGGGGAGCTGTTTTTT. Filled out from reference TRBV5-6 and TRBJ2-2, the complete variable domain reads DAGVTQSPTHLIKTRGQQVTLRCSPKSGHDTVSWYQQALGQGPQFIFQYYEEEERQRGNFPDRFSGHQFPNYSSELNVNALLLGDSALYLCASSQTKPGRTTGELFFGEGSRLTVL.

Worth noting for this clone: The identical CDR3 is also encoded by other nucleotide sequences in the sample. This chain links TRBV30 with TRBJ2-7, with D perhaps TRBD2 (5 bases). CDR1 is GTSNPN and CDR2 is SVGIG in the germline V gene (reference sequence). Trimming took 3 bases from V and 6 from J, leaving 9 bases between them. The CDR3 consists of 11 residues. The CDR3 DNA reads TGTGCCTGGAGCTTCGGAGGCGAGCAGTACTTC. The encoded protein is CAWSFGGEQYF.

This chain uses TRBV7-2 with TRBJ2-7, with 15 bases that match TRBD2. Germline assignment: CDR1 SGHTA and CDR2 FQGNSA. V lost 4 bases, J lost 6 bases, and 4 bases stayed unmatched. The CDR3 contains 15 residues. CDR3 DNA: TGTGCCAGCAGCTCGGGGACTAGCGGGAGGCCCGAGCAGTACTTC. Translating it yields CASSSGTSGRPEQYF.

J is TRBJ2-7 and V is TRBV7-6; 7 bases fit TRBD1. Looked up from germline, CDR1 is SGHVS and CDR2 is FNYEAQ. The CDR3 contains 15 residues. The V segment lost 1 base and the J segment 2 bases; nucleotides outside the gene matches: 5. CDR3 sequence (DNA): TGTGCCAGCAGCTTAGTGTTCGGGACAGCCTACGAGCAGTACTTC. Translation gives CASSLVFGTAYEQYF. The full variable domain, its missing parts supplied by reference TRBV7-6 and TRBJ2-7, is GAGVSQSPRYKVTKRGQDVALRCDPISGHVSLYWYRQALGQGPEFLTYFNYEAQQDKSGLPNDRFSAERPEGSISTLTIQRTEQRDSAMYRCASSLVFGTAYEQYFGPGTRLTVT.